This TCR beta chain is drawn from a study of Ad26.COV2.S vaccination and SARS-CoV-2 variants. Study summary: Donor was assigned to the Ad26.COV2.S arm of trial COV1001. Doses of Ad26.COV2.S were injected into muscle once or twice, 56 days apart.

Treatment: around 19 received Ad26.COV2.S at low or high dose, single or two shots; 5 received placebo; per-sample allocation not given. Samples came from day 63 after the first vaccine or placebo injection. Libraries were prepared by immunoSEQ multiplex PCR; TCRdb keeps only in-frame clonotypes and omits some of them. The sample has about 440,000 clones; less than 95% are singletons. Germline V gene data show CDR1 as SGHTA and CDR2 as FQGTGA. V lost 5 bases, J lost 3 bases, and 11 bases stayed unmatched. This CDR3 has 17 amino acids. Sequenced material: peripheral blood, taken in a trial of Ad26.COV2.S vaccine versus placebo. This TCR derives from a person between 18 and 60 years old who received the Ad26.COV2.S COVID-19 vaccine or a placebo. V usage is TRBV7-3 and J usage is TRBJ2-7, with 12 nucleotides matching TRBD2. CDR3 in DNA: TGTGCCAGCAGCCCCGGGGTACGACTAGCGGGAGTCTACGAGCAGTACTTC. This translates into CASSPGVRLAGVYEQYF.